A single sample gave rise to the 8 T cell receptor beta chains below, sequenced in a study of T-cell reconstitution after alpha-beta-depleted transplantation in children. A library of TCRbeta sequences, prepared with unique molecular identifiers, was generated. TCRdb re-called the PCR reads with MiXCR, one entry per CDR3 protein. The data show approximately 70,000 distinct CDR3 sequences, roughly 4.4% seen once. The sequences come from PBMCs, mostly from graft donor cells, collected 180 days after TCRalphabeta/CD19-depleted stem cell transplant. Receptor source: a boy in the first two years of life who had a stem cell transplant for acute myeloid leukemia, so the T cells may come from the graft donor.

This clonotype was observed many times. The chain uses TRBV10-3 and TRBJ2-5; D may correspond to TRBD1 or TRBD2 (5 bases each). With 5 bases removed from V and 5 bases from J, the gap between germline ends came to 15 bases. Germline values: CDR1 ENHRY, CDR2 SYGVKD. The CDR3 runs to 14 residues. The CDR3 DNA is TGTGCCATCAGTCCCGGGACCCAAGGGGAGACCCAGTACTTC. Its translation is CAISPGTQGETQYF.

Many counts were recorded for this clonotype. The rearrangement uses TRBV13 and TRBJ2-1, with D hard to call. The CDR3 has 16 residues. From germline, CDR1 is PRHDT and CDR2 FYEKMQ (reference sequence). Trimming shortened V by 5 bases and J by 0 bases, and 14 bases separated the two germline ends. CDR3 sequence reads: CASSTLLKSSYNEQFF. The CDR3 DNA reads as TGTGCCAGCAGCACCCTACTAAAGAGCTCCTACAATGAGCAGTTCTTC.

There are many counts of this clonotype. The chain is built from TRBV6-2 or TRBV6-3 and TRBJ2-5, with TRBD2 identical over 8 bases. Unmatched junction bases numbered 6, after V lost 0 bases and J lost 9 bases. The CDR3 runs 14 residues. Germline-derived CDR1 and CDR2 are MNHEY and SVGEGT. The chain's CDR3 is CASSYSRTSTAQYF. The CDR3 bases are TGTGCCAGCAGTTACTCCAGGACTAGCACTGCCCAGTACTTC.

In its sample, this clonotype was seen many times. The chain couples TRBV11-3 to TRBJ1-3; D not resolved. The V end was cut by 1 base, the J end by 4 bases, with 11 bases between. Germline CDR1 and CDR2: SGHNT and YENEEA. CDR3 size: 15 residues. The CDR3 bases are TGTGCCAGCAGCTTAGGCCGACTTTTCGGAAACACCATATATTTT. This sequence encodes CASSLGRLFGNTIYF.

There are many counts of this clonotype. The chain recombines TRBV29-1 with TRBJ2-3; either TRBD1 or TRBD2 may fit D (6 bases each). Trimming took off 4 bases at V and 2 bases at J, with 13 bases between the two ends. Germline-derived CDR1 and CDR2 are SQVTM and ANQGSEA. This CDR3 has 14 residues. The CDR3 reads CSVGVGGSTDTQYF. The CDR3 nucleotides read TGCAGCGTTGGGGTGGGGGGCTCCACAGATACGCAGTATTTT.

This clonotype was detected many times. V is TRBV20-1 and J is TRBJ2-5; no clear D gene. Between the trimmed V and J ends, which lost 3 bases and 5 bases, there was a span of 13 bases. Germline V CDR1 and CDR2: DFQATT, SNEGSKA (reference sequence). The CDR3 loop spans 13 amino acids. The CDR3 DNA sequence: TGCAGTGCTAGCAGACTCCTAGGGGAGACCCAGTACTTC. Residues: CSASRLLGETQYF.

This clonotype was observed at least ten times. The chain combines TRBV20-1 with TRBJ2-7, with 10 bases matching TRBD1. V was clipped by 3 bases and J by 2 bases; unmatched bases: 1. This CDR3 comprises 13 residues. The V gene's germline CDR1 is DFQATT and CDR2 SNEGSKA (reference sequence). In DNA form, the CDR3 reads TGCAGTGCTAGGGGACAGGGGCCCTACGAGCAGTACGTC. It is translated as CSARGQGPYEQYV.

This clonotype was seen at least ten times. CDR3 loop: CSASPWGQGPYEQYV. The CDR3 DNA reads as TGCAGTGCTTCACCCTGGGGACAGGGTCCCTACGAGCAGTACGTC. The rearrangement uses TRBV20-1 and TRBJ2-7; 9 bases match TRBD1. The CDR3 is 15 residues long. CDR1 DFQATT and CDR2 SNEGSKA come from the germline V gene (reference sequence). Trimming removed 5 bases from V and 2 bases from J; junction bases left unmatched: 10.